This T cell receptor beta chain was recorded in a study of cytomegalovirus exposure and HLA in healthy donors. Both 60 Vbeta primers and 13 Jbeta primers went into the PCR. TCRdb's copy holds only in-frame clones and misses some; the assay was immunoSEQ multiplex PCR. The repertoire holds 95,000 to 150,000 clones, roughly 72% seen once, with more than 3.5% in the top ten. V lost 8 bases and J lost 5; bases outside the gene matches: 10. The CDR3 sequence is 15 residues long. CDR1 MNHNY and CDR2 SVGAGI come from the germline V gene (reference sequence). Worth noting for this clone: The antigen is unknown.

General study points: Cytomegalovirus-associated status was assigned to about 150 TCR beta chains.

J is TRBJ2-1 and V is TRBV6-6, with 9 bases aligning to TRBD2. This sequence originates from a man aged 35 to 55 in good health and CMV-seropositive. Sequenced input: PBMCs. The chain's CDR3 is CASADSGGGNNEQFF. Here the CDR3 DNA reads TGTGCCAGCGCTGATAGCGGGGGAGGCAACAATGAGCAGTTCTTC.